A single sample is the source of the 27 T cell receptor beta chains below, sequenced in a study of blood T cell repertoires in COVID-19. Assay: immunoSEQ multiplex PCR; the TCRdb copy retains only in-frame clones and omits some. In the table there are approximately 350,000 clones, 70% to 90% of which are singletons. Sequenced material: peripheral blood. The receptor set was obtained from an older woman with COVID-19, enrolled during active disease.

The rearrangement uses TRBV19 and TRBJ1-5; possibly TRBD1 for D (5 bases). The CDR3 has 15 residues. The V and J ends lost 1 base and 4 bases respectively, with 11 bases between them. Germline V gene lookup returns CDR1 LNHDA and CDR2 SQIVND (reference sequence). CDR3: CASSIVRGGNQPQHF. CDR3 coding DNA: TGTGCCAGTAGTATAGTGAGGGGAGGAAATCAGCCCCAGCATTTT.

The chain carries TRBV21-1 and TRBJ2-3; TRBD2, the table's D call, lacks a check against the DNA. TRBV21-1 has pseudogene status. The CDR3 is made up of 15 amino acids. CDR3 DNA sequence: TGTGCCAGCAGCGGGGAGCGGGCTGAGACAGATACGCAGTATTTT. It codes for CASSGERAETDTQYF.

The rearrangement joins TRBV3-1 (or the pseudogene TRBV3-2) to TRBJ2-5; TRBD2 matches at 10 bases. CDR1 LGHDT and CDR2 YNNKEL come from the germline V gene (reference sequence). V was clipped by 4 bases and J by 3 bases; unmatched bases: 5. The CDR3 has 15 residues. The CDR3 sequence: CASSPLLAGEETQYF. The CDR3 bases are TGTGCCAGCAGCCCCCTCCTAGCGGGGGAAGAGACCCAGTACTTC.

The chain links TRBV5-6 to TRBJ2-6; a weak D match, TRBD1 (5 bases). Trimming shortened V by 2 bases and J by 0 bases, and 6 bases separated the two germline ends. Germline V CDR1 and CDR2: SGHDT, YYEEEE. The CDR3 runs 15 residues. The CDR3 sequence: CASSFRVSGANVLTF. The CDR3 bases are TGTGCCAGCAGCTTCAGGGTCTCTGGGGCCAACGTCCTGACTTTC.

This chain uses TRBV6-5 with TRBJ1-6, with D maybe TRBD1 (5 bases). The CDR3 is made up of 15 amino acids. Germline V gene data show CDR1 as MNHEY and CDR2 as SVGAGI. The V gene lost 7 bases and the J gene lost 8 bases, with 18 bases spanning the gap. This CDR3 is CASTRVWGDHSPLHF. DNA for the CDR3: TGTGCCAGCACACGTGTATGGGGCGATCATTCACCCCTCCACTTT.

CDR3 region: CASSPRLEEQFF. The CDR3 DNA sequence: TGTGCCAGCAGCCCGCGATTAGAAGAGCAGTTCTTC. This rearrangement joins TRBV3-1 (or the pseudogene TRBV3-2) to TRBJ2-1, with D uncertain. The CDR3 runs 12 residues. V was shortened by 4 bases and J by 10 bases, with 11 bases between the two germline ends. CDR1 and CDR2 from the germline V gene are LGHDT and YNNKEL (reference sequence).

The chain is built from TRBV7-7 and TRBJ2-5, with 7 bases that match TRBD2. V was pared by 1 base and J by 7 bases, with 6 bases of the junction left unmatched. The CDR3 consists of 14 residues. The germline V gene has CDR1 SSHAT and CDR2 FNYEAQ (reference sequence). The CDR3 reads CASSLESPGGTQYF. Here the CDR3 DNA reads TGTGCCAGCAGCTTAGAGAGTCCGGGGGGGACCCAGTACTTC.

This chain connects TRBV18 to TRBJ2-7; D perhaps matches TRBD1 (6 bases). The CDR3 runs 14 residues. Germline CDR1 reads KGHSH; CDR2 reads LQKENI. V was cut by 6 bases and J by 2 bases, with 14 bases left in between. CDR3 in amino acids: CASSPRGPPYEQYF. The CDR3 coding sequence is TGTGCCAGCTCCCCCAGGGGCCCCCCCTACGAGCAGTACTTC.

The V gene is TRBV30, the J gene TRBJ2-2; D gene uncertain. V lost 0 bases and J 5 bases, leaving 13 bases between the germline ends. This CDR3 is built from 15 residues. In germline, CDR1 is GTSNPN, CDR2 SVGIG (reference sequence). Here the CDR3 reads CAWSVTFLDTGELFF. The DNA for the CDR3 is TGTGCCTGGAGTGTAACCTTCTTAGATACCGGGGAGCTGTTTTTT.

On this clone itself: The same CDR3 can be traced to other DNA sequences in this sample. This rearrangement joins TRBV5-1 to TRBJ1-5, with a tentative D call TRBD1 (5 bases). V was pared by 0 bases and J by 4 bases, with 11 bases between. From germline, CDR1 is SGHRS and CDR2 YFSETQ. The CDR3 sequence is 15 residues long. The CDR3 loop is CASSLEGVGNQPQHF. DNA for the CDR3: TGCGCCAGCAGCTTGGAAGGGGTGGGAAATCAGCCCCAGCATTTT.

This clone occurred many times. This chain links TRBV2 with TRBJ2-7, with 8 bases that match TRBD1. Germline loops: CDR1 SNHLY, CDR2 FYNNEI. The CDR3 loop spans 14 amino acids. V shed 6 bases, J shed 6 bases, and the junction held 10 bases outside the gene matches. The CDR3 loop reads CASSPKTGVGEQYF. In DNA form, the CDR3 reads TGTGCCAGCAGCCCCAAGACAGGGGTCGGCGAGCAGTACTTC.

This sequence joins TRBV7-3 and TRBJ2-1, with 8 bases fitting TRBD2. J was trimmed by 4 bases and V by 1 base; bases with no gene match: 3. Germline V CDR1 and CDR2: SGHTA, FQGTGA. This CDR3 region has 15 residues. The CDR3 loop is CASSLSLAGYNEQFF. In DNA form, the CDR3 reads TGTGCCAGCAGCTTAAGTCTAGCGGGTTACAATGAGCAGTTCTTC.

This chain links TRBV14 with TRBJ2-1, with 11 bases fitting TRBD2. This CDR3 spans 15 amino acids. CDR1 and CDR2 (germline): SGHDN, FVKESK. The V gene end was trimmed by 3 bases and the J gene end by 8 bases; junction bases not matched to a gene: 6. The CDR3 DNA is TGTGCCAGCAGCCACCTGACTAGCGGGGAGGATGAGCAGTTCTTC. It encodes CASSHLTSGEDEQFF.

This clone turned up a few times. The chain is built from TRBV30 and TRBJ2-2; D uncertain. The CDR3 has 12 residues. Germline assignment: CDR1 GTSNPN and CDR2 SVGIG (reference sequence). V lost 4 bases and J lost 5, with 8 bases in between. CDR3 protein: CAWTLGTGELFF. DNA of the CDR3: TGTGCCTGGACCCTCGGGACCGGGGAGCTGTTTTTT.

The CDR3 nucleotides read TGTGCCAGCAGCCATGATACAGGGGGCCGTACTGAAGCTTTCTTT. Translated: CASSHDTGGRTEAFF. The V and J genes are TRBV4-2 and TRBJ1-1; 9 bases are a match to TRBD1. The CDR3 covers 15 residues. Germline-derived CDR1 and CDR2 are LGHNA and YNFKEQ. V lost 3 bases and J lost 5; bases outside the gene matches: 7.

This chain uses TRBV6-5 with TRBJ2-7; 7 bases match TRBD1. Trimming cost V 2 bases and J 6 bases; bases outside gene matches: 7. The V gene's germline CDR1 is MNHEY and CDR2 SVGAGI. This CDR3 has 14 residues. The CDR3 DNA reads TGTGCCAGCAGTTACCTTCGGACAGGAAGCGAGCAGTACTTC. It codes for CASSYLRTGSEQYF.

The chain is built from TRBV3-1 (or the pseudogene TRBV3-2) and TRBJ1-1; 10 nucleotides align to TRBD1. The germline CDR1 and CDR2 sequences are LGHDT and YNNKEL (reference sequence). This CDR3 contains 14 residues. J was trimmed by 4 bases and V by 4 bases; bases with no gene match: 3. In DNA, the CDR3 is TGTGCCAGCAGCCCCGGGGACAGGGGCACTGAAGCTTTCTTT. This sequence encodes CASSPGDRGTEAFF.

This chain joins TRBV7-3 and TRBJ1-1; TRBD1 agrees at 8 bases. CDR1 and CDR2 (germline): SGHTA, FQGTGA. J gave up 1 base and V 3 bases, and 1 base lay outside the gene matches. This CDR3 is built from 14 residues. The CDR3 is CASSFGTGNTEAFF. CDR3 sequence (DNA): TGTGCCAGCAGCTTCGGGACAGGGAACACTGAAGCTTTCTTT.

The rearrangement links TRBV7-8 to TRBJ2-1; 13 positions agree with TRBD2. V was clipped by 4 bases and J by 4 bases; unmatched bases: 4. Germline-derived CDR1 and CDR2 are SGHVS and FQNEAQ. The CDR3 loop spans 16 amino acids. CDR3 residues: CASSSPGLAGYNEQFF. CDR3 in DNA: TGTGCCAGCAGCTCCCCGGGACTAGCGGGATACAATGAGCAGTTCTTC.

The chain links TRBV11-2 to TRBJ2-5, with 8 nucleotides matching TRBD2. The J segment lost 5 bases and the V segment lost 0 bases, leaving 5 bases of the junction unmatched. The CDR3 sequence is 15 residues long. Germline lookup yields CDR1 SGHAT and CDR2 FQNNGV. Here the CDR3 DNA reads TGTGCCAGCAGCTTAGATCCGGGGGGGAGGGAGACCCAGTACTTC. It translates to CASSLDPGGRETQYF.

The V gene is TRBV30, the J gene TRBJ1-1, with D tentatively TRBD1 (5 bases). The germline V gene encodes CDR1 GTSNPN and CDR2 SVGIG (reference sequence). V lost 2 bases and J 6 bases, leaving 13 bases between the germline ends. There are 13 residues in the CDR3. CDR3 amino acids: CAWSFPGGAEAFF. The CDR3 region has the DNA TGTGCCTGGAGTTTTCCGGGAGGGGCTGAAGCTTTCTTT.

This rearrangement joins TRBV18 to TRBJ2-2; no definite D call. Between the trimmed V and J ends, which lost 1 base and 1 base, there was a span of 13 bases. The CDR3 has 17 residues. CDR1 and CDR2 from the germline V gene are KGHSH and LQKENI. The CDR3 region is CASSPLMGFGNTGELFF. The DNA of the CDR3 is TGTGCCAGCTCACCACTGATGGGCTTTGGGAACACCGGGGAGCTGTTTTTT.

The V call is TRBV29-1, the J call TRBJ2-3; TRBD2 matches at 13 bases. V lost 2 bases to trimming and J lost 6 bases; unmatched junction nucleotides: 5. The CDR3 sequence is 15 residues long. CDR1 and CDR2 from the germline V gene are SQVTM and ANQGSEA. This chain's CDR3 is CSVETGTSGADTQYF. CDR3 DNA: TGCAGCGTTGAAACAGGGACTAGCGGGGCCGATACGCAGTATTTT.

V usage is TRBV9 and J usage is TRBJ2-6, with TRBD1 identical over 10 bases. With 3 bases clipped from V and 0 bases from J, the junction kept 3 bases outside the gene matches. The CDR3 runs to 17 residues. Per germline, CDR1 SGDLS and CDR2 YYNGEE. This chain's CDR3 is CASSGQGAGSGANVLTF. The CDR3 nucleotides are TGTGCCAGCAGCGGACAGGGGGCGGGCTCTGGGGCCAACGTCCTGACTTTC.

The gene calls are TRBV12-3 or TRBV12-4 and TRBJ1-3; 7 nucleotides line up with TRBD1. The CDR3 consists of 11 residues. The V segment lost 2 bases and the J segment 16 bases; nucleotides outside the gene matches: 5. CDR3 nucleotides: TGTGCCAGCAGTTTATCGCCAGGGGGGTATTTT. This translates into CASSLSPGGYF.

CDR3 in DNA: TGTGCCAGCAGTTACGGGGGAGGCGGAGCTTTCTTT. Translating it yields CASSYGGGGAFF. The gene calls are TRBV6-2 or TRBV6-3 and TRBJ1-1; tentatively, D is TRBD1 (5 bases). The germline V gene encodes CDR1 MNHEY and CDR2 SVGEGT. Trimming removed 2 bases at V and 10 bases at J, with 11 bases between. The CDR3 extends over 12 amino acids.

The V and J genes are TRBV7-8 and TRBJ1-3, with D perhaps matching TRBD1 (5 bases). Germline V gives CDR1 SGHVS, CDR2 FQNEAQ. The V gene lost 5 bases and the J gene lost 4 bases, with 18 bases spanning the gap. The CDR3 sequence is 16 residues long. CDR3 in DNA: TGTGCCAGCAGCCGAGTGACAGCTGGAGACGGAAACACCATATATTTT. It codes for CASSRVTAGDGNTIYF.